The T cell receptor (beta chain) under discussion was sequenced for a study of early T cells in non-severe SARS-CoV-2 infection. V shed 5 bases, J shed 6 bases, and the junction held 9 bases outside the gene matches. This CDR3 has 15 residues. Germline V gene data show CDR1 as SGHAT and CDR2 as FQNNGV. This clonotype showed up just a few times. MiXCR was run by TCRdb on the 5' RACE reads, yielding one entry per CDR3 protein. The sample yields around 77,000 distinct CDR3 sequences, over 9% seen once. Sample: whole blood, taken at baseline. This chain connects TRBV11-2 to TRBJ2-2, with 7 bases identical to TRBD1. The sequence came from an adult who was a healthcare worker with PCR-confirmed SARS-CoV-2 infection or an uninfected control (not recorded which). CDR3 residues: CASSPASGTAGELFF. Written as DNA, the CDR3 is TGTGCCAGCAGCCCCGCCTCCGGGACAGCCGGGGAGCTGTTTTTT.